One sample yielded the 9 T cell receptor beta chains listed below, sequenced in a study of beta chain features in type 1 diabetes. Isolated RNA was reverse transcribed in full, so expressed TCRB transcripts were sequenced. Clones were read by immunoSEQ multiplex PCR, and TCRdb kept only the in-frame ones, dropping some. Of about 150,000 clones detected, around 8.5% appear once; the ten largest clones hold about 0.6%. Sequenced input: central memory CD4+ T cells from blood. The receptor set was obtained from a young man in good health.

This clone was seen many times. The rearrangement uses TRBV4-2 and TRBJ2-7; no clear D. There are 13 residues in the CDR3. Germline V gene lookup returns CDR1 LGHNA and CDR2 YNFKEQ. Trimming left V 0 bases short and J 1 base short, with 4 bases between. CDR3 amino acids: CASSQDVSYEQYF. The CDR3 DNA reads TGTGCCAGCAGCCAAGACGTTTCCTACGAGCAGTACTTC.

A few counts support this clone. The rearrangement links TRBV6-1 to TRBJ1-1, with 9 bases that match TRBD1. The junction had 3 bases not matched to a gene; V was cut back by 3 bases and J by 1 base. The length of the CDR3 is 15 residues. CDR1 is MNHNS, CDR2 SASEGT, per germline. CDR3 amino acids: CASSEMGQGNTEAFF. Written as DNA, the CDR3 is TGTGCCAGCAGTGAGATGGGACAGGGGAACACTGAAGCTTTCTTT.

In its sample, this clone was seen many times. The rearrangement joins TRBV9 to TRBJ1-2; 7 bases map to TRBD1. Per germline, CDR1 SGDLS and CDR2 YYNGEE. The CDR3 length is 14 residues. V lost 4 bases and J lost 3; bases outside the gene matches: 6. This CDR3 is CASSSGTAHYGYTF. DNA for the CDR3: TGTGCCAGCAGCTCCGGGACAGCTCACTATGGCTACACCTTC.

In its sample, this clone was seen a few times. The chain is built from TRBV7-2 and TRBJ1-2; maybe TRBD1 (5 bases). Germline CDR1 SGHTA, CDR2 FQGNSA. This CDR3 contains 13 residues. Between the trimmed V and J ends, which lost 5 bases and 4 bases, there was a span of 11 bases. CDR3 residues: CASSPGFIYGYTF. The CDR3 coding sequence is TGTGCCAGCAGCCCAGGGTTTATCTATGGCTACACCTTC.

A few counts support this clone. The gene calls are TRBV7-9 and TRBJ2-7; D is ambiguous. Germline CDR1 and CDR2: SEHNR and FQNEAQ (reference sequence). V was trimmed by 5 bases and J by 7 bases, leaving 9 bases between them. The CDR3 has 11 amino acids. This chain's CDR3 is CASSRLGEQYF. CDR3 bases: TGTGCCAGCAGCCGCCTCGGGGAGCAGTACTTC. The full variable domain, completed using reference TRBV7-9 and TRBJ2-7, is DTGVSQNPRHKITKRGQNVTFRCDPISEHNRLYWYRQTLGQGPEFLTYFQNEAQLEKSRLLSDRFSAERPKGSFSTLEIQRTEQGDSAMYLCASSRLGEQYFGPGTRLTVT.

The table lists this clone with a few counts. The rearrangement uses TRBV11-2 and TRBJ1-6; D is uncertain. V lost 6 bases and J 6 bases, leaving 15 bases between the germline ends. CDR1 SGHAT and CDR2 FQNNGV come from the germline V gene. The length of the CDR3 is 15 residues. CDR3 protein: CASSFNPGANSPLHF. CDR3 bases: TGTGCCAGCAGTTTTAATCCCGGAGCTAATTCACCCCTCCACTTT.

On this clone: One end of the junction is discordant with germline, which a read error may explain. The CDR3 protein is CASSRGAGNAEAFF. The CDR3 DNA is TGTGCCAGCTCTCGGGGGGCTGGGAACGCTGAAGCTTTCTTT. The rearrangement uses TRBV18 and TRBJ1-1, with a possible D match to TRBD1 (6 bases). The CDR3 runs to 14 residues. CDR1 KGHSH and CDR2 LQKENI come from the germline V gene.

The genes are TRBV6-5 and TRBJ1-2; 8 bases are shared with TRBD1. The ends lost 5 bases at V and 7 bases at J; junction bases unmatched: 9. In germline, CDR1 is MNHEY, CDR2 SVGAGI. This CDR3 has 14 residues. The CDR3, as DNA: TGTGCCAGCAGTAAGGGACAGGAAGAGGCTGGCTACACCTTC. Encoded protein: CASSKGQEEAGYTF.

The V and J genes are TRBV9 and TRBJ2-7, with a tentative D call TRBD2 (5 bases). The CDR3 runs to 12 residues. Germline V gene lookup returns CDR1 SGDLS and CDR2 YYNGEE. V was trimmed by 0 bases and J by 7 bases, leaving 8 bases between them. This chain's CDR3 is CASSVVSGEQYF. CDR3 DNA sequence: TGTGCCAGCAGCGTAGTGTCGGGGGAGCAGTACTTC.